These 27 T cell receptor beta chains came from one sample sequenced in a study of control samples from healthy donors and cancer patients. TCRdb's copy holds only in-frame clones and misses some; the assay was immunoSEQ multiplex PCR. The profile shows roughly 92,000 clones, approximately 88% of them singletons. The source material was blood. The receptors come from a woman aged 55-69 years in good health.

This clone was detected once. The CDR3 reads CASSLRDTQYF. The CDR3 region has the DNA TGTGCCAGCAGTTTGCGGGATACGCAGTATTTT. V and J are TRBV12-3 or TRBV12-4 and TRBJ2-3; D unclear. V lost 3 bases and J 6 bases, leaving 4 bases between the germline ends. The CDR3 covers 11 residues.

This chain connects TRBV5-1 to TRBJ2-6; maybe TRBD2 (6 bases). Trimming pared 4 bases from V and 0 bases from J, leaving 20 bases between. This CDR3 spans 19 amino acids. Germline CDR1 and CDR2: SGHRS and YFSETQ. The CDR3 DNA reads as TGCGCCAGCAGCACCAGGATGAGGGACTTATCCTCTGGGGCCAACGTCCTGACTTTC. Translating gives CASSTRMRDLSSGANVLTF.

This sequence joins TRBV28 and TRBJ1-2; 7 bases map to TRBD1. Germline V gene data show CDR1 as MDHEN and CDR2 as SYDVKM. The J segment lost 4 bases and the V segment lost 7 bases, leaving 9 bases of the junction unmatched. The length of the CDR3 is 14 residues. The CDR3 DNA reads as TGTGCCAGCACTCGACAGGGTTTTAGCTATGGCTACACCTTC. Translating it yields CASTRQGFSYGYTF.

The rearrangement links TRBV19 to TRBJ1-1; the D is unclear. Trimming removed 6 bases at V and 1 base at J, with 9 bases between. CDR1 and CDR2 from the germline V gene are LNHDA and SQIVND (reference sequence). The CDR3 has 13 residues. The CDR3: CASSQTGNTEAFF. CDR3 coding DNA: TGTGCCAGTAGCCAGACTGGGAACACTGAAGCTTTCTTT. The whole variable domain, filled in from reference TRBV19 and TRBJ1-1, reads DGGITQSPKYLFRKEGQNVTLSCEQNLNHDAMYWYRQDPGQGLRLIYYSQIVNDFQKGDIAEGYSVSREKKESFPLTVTSAQKNPTAFYLCASSQTGNTEAFFGQGTRLTVV.

This chain links TRBV5-1 with TRBJ1-4, with D maybe TRBD1 (6 bases). The V gene lost 2 bases and the J gene lost 8 bases, with 16 bases spanning the gap. CDR3 length: 15 amino acids. Germline values: CDR1 SGHRS, CDR2 YFSETQ. As DNA, the CDR3 is TGCGCCAGCAGCTTCGAGACAGGAAAAGGGGAAAAACTGTTTTTT. It codes for CASSFETGKGEKLFF. Full variable domain (missing parts from reference TRBV5-1 and TRBJ1-4): KAGVTQTPRYLIKTRGQQVTLSCSPISGHRSVSWYQQTPGQGLQFLFEYFSETQRNKGNFPGRFSGRQFSNSRSEMNVSTLELGDSALYLCASSFETGKGEKLFFGSGTQLSVL.

CDR3 sequence reads: CASSGTGTYNEQFF. For the CDR3, the DNA is TGCGCCAGCTCCGGGACAGGGACCTACAATGAGCAGTTCTTC. The rearrangement joins TRBV5-1 to TRBJ2-1, with 9 nucleotides matching TRBD1. The junction had 4 bases not matched to a gene; V was cut back by 7 bases and J by 2 bases. This CDR3 has 14 amino acids. Germline CDR1 reads SGHRS; CDR2 reads YFSETQ.

This clone appeared a single time. J is TRBJ1-1 and V is TRBV11-3, with D tentatively TRBD1 (6 bases). CDR1 is SGHNT and CDR2 is YENEEA in the germline V gene. The CDR3 spans 13 residues. The germline V and J ends were trimmed by 4 bases and 3 bases, with 9 bases remaining between them. The CDR3 sequence is CASSSGVDTEAFF. As DNA, the CDR3 is TGTGCCAGCAGCTCAGGGGTGGACACTGAAGCTTTCTTT.

In this sample, this clone turned up a few times. The chain links TRBV28 to TRBJ1-2, with unresolved D. V lost 2 bases, J lost 4 bases, and 11 bases lay in between. The CDR3 is made up of 14 amino acids. Germline-derived CDR1 and CDR2 are MDHEN and SYDVKM. The CDR3 DNA follows: TGTGCCAGCAGTTTAGCCCGGGTCTCCTATGGCTACACCTTC. Its protein is CASSLARVSYGYTF.

This chain joins TRBV11-2 and TRBJ2-7, with unresolved D. Trimming cost V 5 bases and J 8 bases, with 13 bases left between them. Germline CDR1 and CDR2: SGHAT and FQNNGV. This CDR3 has 12 amino acids. This CDR3 is CASSPGTGKQYF. The CDR3 nucleotides read TGTGCCAGCAGCCCCGGTACGGGTAAGCAGTACTTC.

V is TRBV7-8 and J is TRBJ2-3; the D is unclear. There are 13 residues in the CDR3. The V gene's germline CDR1 is SGHVS and CDR2 FQNEAQ. The V gene lost 1 base and the J gene lost 0 bases, with 2 bases spanning the gap. The CDR3 is CASSLGSTDTQYF. The CDR3 DNA reads TGTGCCAGCAGCTTAGGGAGCACAGATACGCAGTATTTT.

This chain uses TRBV6-4 with TRBJ2-3; 7 bases are shared with TRBD2. The germline V gene encodes CDR1 MRHNA and CDR2 SNTAGT. The V gene end was trimmed by 4 bases and the J gene end by 3 bases; junction bases not matched to a gene: 4. The CDR3 is made up of 14 amino acids. The chain's CDR3 is CASSAGGATDTQYF. The CDR3, as DNA: TGTGCCAGCAGTGCGGGGGGAGCAACAGATACGCAGTATTTT.

The chain joins TRBV25-1 to TRBJ2-1; no reliable D call. The CDR3 is 13 residues long. V was shortened by 6 bases and J by 3 bases, with 9 bases between the two germline ends. Germline CDR1 is MGHDK and CDR2 is SYGVNS. The DNA for the CDR3 is TGTGCCAGCAGAAGGCAGGACTACAATGAGCAGTTCTTC. This sequence encodes CASRRQDYNEQFF. Filled out from reference TRBV25-1 and TRBJ2-1, the complete variable domain reads EADIYQTPRYLVIGTGKKITLECSQTMGHDKMYWYQQDPGMELHLIHYSYGVNSTEKGDLSSESTVSRIRTEHFPLTLESARPSHTSQYLCASRRQDYNEQFFGPGTRLTVL.

The rearrangement uses TRBV18 and TRBJ1-2; D is perhaps TRBD1 (5 bases). The CDR3 totals 18 residues. Between the trimmed V and J ends, which lost 3 bases and 4 bases, there was a span of 24 bases. Germline CDR1 reads KGHSH; CDR2 reads LQKENI. The CDR3 is CASSPYEGAKIVRYGYTF. The DNA for the CDR3 is TGTGCCAGCTCACCCTACGAAGGGGCTAAGATTGTACGCTATGGCTACACCTTC.

The chain recombines TRBV13 with TRBJ1-2; 9 nucleotides align to TRBD1. V shed 5 bases and J 8 bases; nucleotides not matched to a gene: 9. This CDR3 spans 14 amino acids. Germline CDR1 PRHDT, CDR2 FYEKMQ (reference sequence). CDR3 region: CASSPGQGLGGYTF. As DNA, the CDR3 is TGTGCCAGCAGCCCGGGACAGGGCCTGGGAGGCTACACCTTC.

The J gene is TRBJ2-3, the V gene TRBV5-1; D is undetermined. CDR3 size: 13 residues. Germline values: CDR1 SGHRS, CDR2 YFSETQ. Trimming took 5 bases from V and 4 from J, leaving 11 bases between them. The CDR3 region has the DNA TGCGCCAGCAGGAAGGGAATGGCAGATACGCAGTATTTT. Its translation is CASRKGMADTQYF.

The DNA of the CDR3 is TGTGCCAGCAGTTACTCGTCAGGGGACTACACAGATACGCAGTATTTT. It translates to CASSYSSGDYTDTQYF. V and J are TRBV6-2 or TRBV6-3 and TRBJ2-3; tentative D call: TRBD2 (7 bases). The germline V and J ends were trimmed by 0 bases and 2 bases, with 12 bases remaining between them. The CDR3 runs to 16 residues. Germline V gene data show CDR1 as MNHEY and CDR2 as SVGEGT.

Notes on this clone: Other DNA sequences within the sample encode an identical CDR3. The rearrangement uses TRBV30 and TRBJ1-5; D is undetermined. V was cut by 3 bases and J by 7 bases, with 13 bases left in between. CDR1 and CDR2 (germline): GTSNPN, SVGIG (reference sequence). The CDR3 has 13 amino acids. The DNA for the CDR3 is TGTGCCTGGAGCGCGGCCCTAGGGCAGCCCCAGCATTTT. It translates to CAWSAALGQPQHF.

The genes are TRBV6-6 and TRBJ2-3, with TRBD2 matching 7 bases. The ends lost 7 bases at V and 5 bases at J; junction bases unmatched: 15. The CDR3 is 16 amino acids. From germline, CDR1 is MNHNY and CDR2 SVGAGI (reference sequence). CDR3 amino acids: CASTLGDYFLGDTQYF. CDR3 DNA sequence: TGTGCCAGCACCCTGGGGGACTACTTTCTGGGAGATACGCAGTATTTT.

This chain uses TRBV18 with TRBJ2-2; D call uncertain. CDR1 and CDR2 from the germline V gene are KGHSH and LQKENI. The CDR3 totals 16 residues. V was clipped by 3 bases and J by 0 bases, with 11 bases between them. This CDR3 is CASSPYDISNTGELFF. DNA of the CDR3: TGTGCCAGCTCACCCTATGACATATCGAACACCGGGGAGCTGTTTTTT.

The rearrangement uses TRBV4-1 and TRBJ1-4; the D gene is possibly TRBD1 (5 bases). The germline V and J ends were trimmed by 4 bases and 0 bases, with 15 bases remaining between them. The CDR3 extends over 17 amino acids. The germline V gene has CDR1 MGHRA and CDR2 YSYEKL. CDR3 nucleotides: TGCGCCAGCAGCCCACGCCCCTTCAGGGCAACTAATGAAAAACTGTTTTTT. Amino acid sequence: CASSPRPFRATNEKLFF.

The rearrangement joins TRBV7-9 to TRBJ2-2; D call uncertain. CDR1 and CDR2 from the germline V gene are SEHNR and FQNEAQ (reference sequence). Between the trimmed V and J ends, which lost 6 bases and 3 bases, there was a span of 14 bases. The CDR3 sequence is 15 residues long. The CDR3 DNA sequence: TGTGCCAGCAGTCTTCACTATGCGGACACCGGGGAGCTGTTTTTT. It is translated as CASSLHYADTGELFF. Full variable domain (rest looked up from reference TRBV7-9 and TRBJ2-2): DTGVSQNPRHKITKRGQNVTFRCDPISEHNRLYWYRQTLGQGPEFLTYFQNEAQLEKSRLLSDRFSAERPKGSFSTLEIQRTEQGDSAMYLCASSLHYADTGELFFGEGSRLTVL.

The gene calls are TRBV5-1 and TRBJ2-3; 11 bases map to TRBD2. Unmatched junction bases numbered 8, after V lost 0 bases and J lost 5 bases. CDR3 length: 17 amino acids. CDR1 and CDR2 (germline): SGHRS, YFSETQ. The DNA for the CDR3 is TGCGCCAGCAGCTTGGCCTTTAGCGGGGGGGCCAGAGATACGCAGTATTTT. Translation gives CASSLAFSGGARDTQYF.

J is TRBJ2-7 and V is TRBV15; 9 bases match TRBD1. The germline V gene encodes CDR1 LNHNV and CDR2 YYDKDF (reference sequence). The CDR3 is 15 residues long. V shed 5 bases, J shed 0 bases, and the junction held 5 bases outside the gene matches. CDR3 loop: CATSDPGQGSYEQYF. CDR3 nucleotides: TGTGCCACCAGCGACCCGGGACAGGGCTCCTACGAGCAGTACTTC.

This chain joins TRBV19 and TRBJ1-1, with D maybe TRBD1 (5 bases). The germline V gene has CDR1 LNHDA and CDR2 SQIVND (reference sequence). The V gene lost 7 bases and the J gene lost 5 bases, with 11 bases spanning the gap. This CDR3 spans 12 amino acids. The CDR3 nucleotides read TGTGCCAGTACCCGGGGGGGGACTGAAGCTTTCTTT. Translation gives CASTRGGTEAFF.

This clone was recorded only once. CDR3 loop: CASSQDTSSGEEQYF. DNA for the CDR3: TGCGCCAGCAGCCAAGACACTAGTAGCGGGGAGGAGCAGTACTTC. The chain carries TRBV4-3 and TRBJ2-7; 8 nucleotides agree with TRBD2. The germline CDR1 and CDR2 sequences are LGHNA and YSLEER. The CDR3 has 15 amino acids. The V gene end was trimmed by 0 bases and the J gene end by 7 bases; junction bases not matched to a gene: 8.

The chain couples TRBV5-1 to TRBJ2-2, with 7 bases lining up with TRBD1. The ends lost 4 bases at V and 5 bases at J; junction bases unmatched: 11. The CDR3 is 16 amino acids. Germline CDR1 SGHRS, CDR2 YFSETQ. This CDR3 reads CASSPRQGRGTGELFF. As DNA, the CDR3 is TGCGCCAGCAGCCCCCGACAGGGCCGGGGTACCGGGGAGCTGTTTTTT.

The CDR3 DNA sequence: TGTGCCAGCACGCGGGAGACCCAGTACTTC. Amino acids: CASTRETQYF. The rearrangement links TRBV2 to TRBJ2-5; D not certain. Looked up from germline, CDR1 is SNHLY and CDR2 is FYNNEI. V gave up 7 bases and J gave up 5 bases, with 5 bases separating them. This CDR3 has 10 residues.